This T cell receptor (beta chain) appears in the sequencing data of a study of T cell responses to AZD1222 COVID-19 vaccine. Findings of the study overall: Targeting of unmutated variant regions was reportedly seen in nearly half of spike-specific TCRs.

The table came from immunoSEQ multiplex PCR; TCRdb's copy has only in-frame clones and leaves some out. This sample has more than 75,000 clones; about nine tenths occur once, and the top ten carry approximately 27%. On this clone: Antigen unknown.

Germline-derived CDR1 and CDR2 are SGHKS and YYEKEE (reference sequence). This CDR3 comprises 14 residues. Losses at the gene ends were 0 bases for V and 11 bases for J; bases not matched to a gene: 2. This TCR was recovered from an adult in good health. The sequences come from peripheral blood, collected on day 0 of AZD1222 vaccination. The chain carries TRBV5-5 and TRBJ2-1; 13 bases fit TRBD2. The CDR3 here is CASSLGTSGSQQFF. The CDR3 nucleotides read TGTGCCAGCAGCTTGGGGACTAGCGGGAGCCAGCAGTTCTTC.